The present TCR beta chain was sequenced within a study of blood T cell repertoires in COVID-19. Study overall: The cDNA or gDNA used as material had been derived from T cells, B-cell-depleted T cells, or PBMCs.

This CDR3 region has 18 residues. The V gene's germline CDR1 is LGHDT and CDR2 YNNKEL (reference sequence). V was pared by 4 bases and J by 0 bases, with 18 bases between. Assay used: immunoSEQ multiplex PCR; TCRdb lists only in-frame clones, some missing. The sample has tens of thousands of clones, roughly nine tenths seen once; the top ten hold roughly 5%. The rearrangement uses TRBV3-1 (or the pseudogene TRBV3-2) and TRBJ1-4; D is uncertain. This receptor was taken from a man aged 55 to 70 with active COVID-19. The sequenced sample consisted of peripheral blood. CDR3 DNA sequence: TGTGCCAGCAGCCGAAAAGGGAGTCGCGGCCCAACTAATGAAAAACTGTTTTTT. Protein sequence: CASSRKGSRGPTNEKLFF.